This T cell receptor beta chain was identified in a study of T cell changes during pregnancy in multiple sclerosis. The table came from immunoSEQ multiplex PCR; TCRdb's copy has only in-frame clones and leaves some out. This table holds approximately 44,000 clones, about 90% found once. CDR1 is GTSNPN, CDR2 SVGIG, per germline (reference sequence). This CDR3 is 13 amino acids long. Losses at the gene ends were 2 bases for V and 3 bases for J; bases not matched to a gene: 3. This clonotype was obtained from a female donor with multiple sclerosis, enrolled in a pregnancy study. Sample: CD4+ T cells from peripheral blood mononuclear cells, taken before pregnancy. The rearrangement uses TRBV30 and TRBJ2-7, with 8 bases fitting TRBD1. DNA for the CDR3: TGTGCCTGGAGTCAGGGGGCCTACTACGAGCAGTACTTC. It codes for CAWSQGAYYEQYF. Looking up the rest from reference TRBV30 and TRBJ2-7 gives the full variable domain: SQTIHQWPATLVQPVGSPLSLECTVEGTSNPNLYWYRQAAGRGLQLLFYSVGIGQISSEVPQNLSASRPQDRQFILSSKKLLLSDSGFYLCAWSQGAYYEQYFGPGTRLTVT.